This T cell receptor beta chain was captured by sequencing in a study of blood T cells in healthy people across ages (dated by TCRdb to about 2015). Turning to the overall study: Template switching captured roughly one uniquely barcoded TCR beta cDNA molecule per two T cells in model experiments. Using the same blood draw, the study looked at two additional independent replicas of 1 million unique cDNA reads for two donors, one aged 18 to 30 and the other aged 80 or older. The donors were divided into four age groups: young (average approximately 17 years), middle-aged (about 41), aged (about 56) and long-lived (nearly 85). Donors of different ages were randomly distributed across sequencing lanes to avoid experimental bias. The study measured age-related changes in TCR beta repertoire diversity using deep sequencing normalized with unique cDNA molecular identifiers. Results and caveats for the whole study, not just this receptor: Since profiling was done on bulk unsorted PBMCs, naive and antigen-experienced compartments could not be conclusively compared. Total diversity estimates from one million sequenced T cells were considered lower bounds and underestimates. The long-lived group showed more naive CD4+ T cells, fewer expanded clones and increased TCR diversity than the aged group, suggesting age selection. The percentage of naive T cells measured by flow cytometry correlated strongly with observed TCR beta diversity. Donor CMV infection status was unknown, potentially confounding age-related changes in expanded clonotypes. Observed TCR beta diversity per million T cells fell roughly linearly with age, and a significant reduction was already apparent by age roughly 40.

This clonotype was counted at least ten times. Its antigen remains undetermined. Base qualities are not at hand, and no much larger clone is one base apart. The roughly 38 donors, aged roughly 6 to 95 years, were systemically healthy Caucasian individuals from Russia. Each donor gave ten milliliters of peripheral blood, collected into EDTA-treated Vacutainer tubes. Ficoll-Paque density-gradient centrifugation was used to isolate PBMCs, with at least 7 million per sample. Total RNA, at least 5 micrograms per sample, was extracted from PBMCs with Trizol reagent. For every donor, flow cytometry on a PBMC aliquot measured the percentage of naive CD45RAhigh/CD27high T cells. The germline V gene encodes CDR1 MGHDK and CDR2 SYGVNS. Reading from cysteine to phenylalanine, the CDR3 counts 12 amino acids. Just CDR3 DNA is preserved here, 36 bases in frame from base 1. V is reduced by 7 bases and J by 12 bases, leaving a spacing of 13 bases between them.

The receptor library was made with 5' RACE. The reads were generated on an Illumina HiSeq 2500. A second PCR of roughly 6 to 11 cycles was performed with a sample-barcoded 5' primer and a J-beta primer mix. A unique molecular identifier was introduced onto each TCR beta cDNA molecule by a template-switch 5' adaptor carrying 12 random nucleotides. At least 2.5 million CDR3-containing paired-end reads were obtained from each sample. First-strand cDNA synthesis was performed from all RNA using the Mint cDNA synthesis kit, with priming by a TRBC-specific oligonucleotide. All cDNA was treated with uracil-DNA glycosylase and then went through a first 18-cycle PCR with the universal primers M1SS and BC2_uni_R. The authors' analysis ran thus. For normalization, 1 million high-quality reads were randomly selected from each sample, with every read carrying a distinct molecular identifier. Reads sharing molecular identifiers were discarded rather than binned into consensus sequences. MiTCR, set to a Q25 quality threshold and the strictest error-elimination algorithm, was used for CDR3 identification, clonotype clustering and error correction. Lower-bound total TCR beta diversity was estimated with a nonparametric unseen species model using Euler transformation. TCRdb passed the public sequencing reads through fastp at Q25 and MiXCR, retaining productive beta sequences. Each record represents a unique CDR3 protein, reported with the most common genes and DNA among its rows. In this record, the V and J calls reflect TCRdb's handling and not the investigators' own analysis. A total of about a million distinct CDR3 sequences appear in this sample, approximately 50% of them only once. About 21% of the sample comes from the top ten.

Input material: blood. The sequence links TRBV25-1 to TRBJ2-6; the D gene could be either TRBD1 or TRBD2, each agreeing at 6 bases. This receptor was taken from a woman aged 60 to 75 in good health. The CDR3 reads as follows: CASTRLGGVLTF. The nucleotide sequence reads TGTGCCAGCACCCGACTAGGGGGCGTCCTGACTTTC. The variable domain in full, with residues beyond the CDR3 obtained from the reference TRBV25-1 and TRBJ2-6 genes, is EADIYQTPRYLVIGTGKKITLECSQTMGHDKMYWYQQDPGMELHLIHYSYGVNSTEKGDLSSESTVSRIRTEHFPLTLESARPSHTSQYLCASTRLGGVLTFGAGSRLTVL.